This TCR beta chain is drawn from a study of T cell responses to AZD1222 COVID-19 vaccine. Across the whole study: Investigators merged groups given second doses at roughly 4 or roughly 12 weeks. Overall study results and limits: Clonal diversity may have been underestimated, and the donors were mostly white British, with more females than males. Rises in breadth and depth of Spike-specific TCRs came after two AZD1222 doses.

Sequenced by immunoSEQ multiplex PCR; TCRdb stores in-frame clones only, minus some. The data show 75,000 to 100,000 clones, with around 89% seen just once and 7.5% held by the top ten. The ends were cut back, 3 bases at V and 0 bases at J, with 11 bases in the middle. Germline assignment: CDR1 SGHTA and CDR2 FQGNSA. The CDR3 has 15 residues. Points on this clone: Its specificity is unknown.

The origin of this receptor is an adult in good health. Sequencing used peripheral blood, obtained on day 0 of AZD1222 vaccination. J is TRBJ1-1 and V is TRBV7-2; D is unresolved. CDR3 in DNA: TGTGCCAGCAGCTTTTGGACCTTTATGAACACTGAAGCTTTCTTT. Translated, it gives CASSFWTFMNTEAFF.